This record looks at one T cell receptor (beta chain) sequence and its context. Its cognate antigen has yet to be identified. No base quality values were provided; no much bigger clone lies one nucleotide off. The CDR3, cysteine through phenylalanine, is 16 amino acids long. The entry retains the CDR3 DNA only, 48 bases that are in frame from base 1. Between the V and J ends, shortened by 7 bases and 0 bases respectively, the junction contains 14 bases. The germline V gene encodes CDR1 SGHRS and CDR2 YFSETQ. The immunoSEQ Assay was used to sequence TCRbeta CDR3 regions. After extraction, genomic DNA underwent amplification by bias-controlled multiplex PCR, followed by high-throughput sequencing. Concerning the study's data processing: To quantify the absolute abundance of every unique TCRbeta CDR3 region, sequences were collapsed and filtered. T cell fraction was estimated by normalizing TCRbeta template counts to usable DNA, which was measured by amplifying reference genes present in all nucleated cells. Repertoire TCRs were annotated as SARS-CoV-2-specific when V gene, CDR3 amino acid sequence and J gene were exactly matched to a known reactive TCR set. The reference SARS-CoV-2 TCR set came from MIRA and was filtered for enrichment in COVID-19-positive ImmuneCODE repertoires, removing public or cross-reactive TCRs. Using the MIRA antigens, annotated TCRs were further analysed by specific ORF or by position within an ORF. Breadth was defined as annotated unique rearrangements over total unique productive rearrangements; depth was the summed frequency of those rearrangements. Group comparisons of TCR breadth used two-sided Wilcoxon rank-sum tests. The table was pulled from immuneACCESS by TCRdb, which kept in-frame rearrangements only. Such tables lose some clones; where checked, under half of the loss comes from unresolved V genes, and the rest has no known cause. V and J calls and clone size are those listed in that table; D and trimming were worked out from the DNA. The sample table holds around 100,000 clones, of which 60% to 85% were seen once. The ten largest clones add up to around 15% of the sample.

This sample stems from a study of Ad26.COV2.S vaccination and SARS-CoV-2 variants (dated by TCRdb to 2020 to 2023). Turning to the overall study: The specificity and breadth of SARS-CoV-2-reactive T cell receptors after Ad26.COV2.S vaccination were assessed by TCRbeta repertoire sequencing. The TCR-sequenced set comprised approximately 32 samples: some 19 Ad26.COV2.S vaccine recipients, 5 placebo recipients and 8 SARS-CoV-2 convalescent individuals.

Study-wide conclusions, independent of this receptor: Comparable non-spike TCR breadth was observed between vaccine and placebo recipients, consistent with only spike being contained in the vaccine. After vaccination, substantial breadth of spike-specific CD8+ and CD4+ T cell responses was reported. Ad26.COV2.S recipients had higher spike-specific TCR breadth than placebo recipients (P = 0.0014). It was noted by the authors that total T cell responses may have been underestimated by the TCR breadth and depth analyses.

What the time point label conveys for this sample: individuals recovered from natural SARS-CoV-2 infection. The chain couples TRBV5-1 to TRBJ2-6; the D segment could be TRBD2, given 6 matching bases. The TCR comes from a human donor who had recovered from COVID-19. Specimen: peripheral blood, collected after recovery from COVID-19. The CDR3 region has the sequence CASSEGRSSGANVLTF. The sequenced DNA is TGCGCCAGCTCGGAGGGGAGGTCCTCTGGGGCCAACGTCCTGACTTTC.